Detailed here is one T cell receptor (beta chain). The antigen is unknown. These data are taken from a study of shared clonotypes between healthy human individuals. Study-wide results and limits: Shared across four donors were roughly 4.8% of the naive CD4 clonotypes.

Original data processing: As immunoSEQ supplied junction-only sequences (without quality scores), filtering differed. Clones were read by immunoSEQ multiplex PCR, and TCRdb kept only the in-frame ones, dropping some. That table gives V, J and clone size, and the DNA gave D and trimming. The sample lists some 2,400,000 clones, around 95% occurring once. Every donor, a Caucasian adult, lived in Nashville, Tennessee. Source material: naive CD4+ T cells sorted from blood. As to subset: CD45RA+ positively selected. The sequence came from a man aged 18-30 years in good health.

The DNA of the CDR3 is TGTGCCAGCAGTGTGGACAGGGGCTATGGCTACACCTTC. Translated: CASSVDRGYGYTF. The chain carries TRBV28 and TRBJ1-2, with 9 bases aligning to TRBD1. Losses at the gene ends were 5 bases for V and 4 bases for J; bases not matched to a gene: 2. The CDR3 is made up of 13 amino acids. CDR1 is MDHEN, CDR2 SYDVKM, per germline.